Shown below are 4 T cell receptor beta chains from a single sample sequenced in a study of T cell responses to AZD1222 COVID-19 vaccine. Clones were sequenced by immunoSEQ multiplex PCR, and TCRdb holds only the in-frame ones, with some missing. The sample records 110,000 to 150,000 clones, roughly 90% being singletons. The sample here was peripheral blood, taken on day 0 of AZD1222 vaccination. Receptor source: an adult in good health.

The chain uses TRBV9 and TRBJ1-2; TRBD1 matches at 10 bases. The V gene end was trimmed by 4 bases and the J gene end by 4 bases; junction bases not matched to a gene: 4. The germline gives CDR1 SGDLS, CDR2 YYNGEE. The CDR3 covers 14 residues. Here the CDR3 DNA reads TGTGCCAGCAGCCCGGGACAGGGGCTCTATGGCTACACCTTC. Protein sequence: CASSPGQGLYGYTF.

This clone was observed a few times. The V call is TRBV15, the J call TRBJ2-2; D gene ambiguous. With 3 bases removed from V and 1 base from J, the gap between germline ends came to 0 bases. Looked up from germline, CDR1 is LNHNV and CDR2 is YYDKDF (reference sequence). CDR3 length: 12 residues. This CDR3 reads CATSRNTGELFF. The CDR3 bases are TGTGCCACCAGCAGGAACACCGGGGAGCTGTTTTTT.

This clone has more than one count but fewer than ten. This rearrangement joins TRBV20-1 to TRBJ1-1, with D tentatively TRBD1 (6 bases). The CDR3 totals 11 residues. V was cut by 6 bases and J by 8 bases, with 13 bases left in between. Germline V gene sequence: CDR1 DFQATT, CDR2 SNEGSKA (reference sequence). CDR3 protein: CSAPQGFEAFF. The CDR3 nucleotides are TGCAGTGCCCCACAGGGTTTCGAAGCTTTCTTT.

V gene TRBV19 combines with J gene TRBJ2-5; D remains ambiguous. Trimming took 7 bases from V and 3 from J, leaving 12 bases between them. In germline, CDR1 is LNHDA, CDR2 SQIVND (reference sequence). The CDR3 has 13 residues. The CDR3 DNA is TGTGCCAGTACCAGCCAGGAGAAAGAGACCCAGTACTTC. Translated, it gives CASTSQEKETQYF.